These 21 T cell receptor beta chains originate from one sample sequenced in a study of blood T cell repertoires in COVID-19. The data were produced by immunoSEQ multiplex PCR, yet TCRdb's version contains in-frame clones alone and is incomplete. This table has roughly 250,000 clones, 88% appearing once. Material for sequencing was peripheral blood. The receptors stem from a woman in her 40s who had recovered from COVID-19.

This chain connects TRBV9 to TRBJ1-5; 7 bases are a match to TRBD1. From germline, CDR1 is SGDLS and CDR2 YYNGEE. Losses at the gene ends were 3 bases for V and 4 bases for J; bases not matched to a gene: 1. This CDR3 region has 13 residues. CDR3: CASSATGNQPQHF. CDR3 DNA sequence: TGTGCCAGCAGCGCGACAGGGAATCAGCCCCAGCATTTT.

The chain recombines TRBV30 with TRBJ2-5; D remains unclear. Trimming pared 2 bases from V and 7 bases from J, leaving 14 bases between. CDR3 length: 13 amino acids. Germline V gene lookup returns CDR1 GTSNPN and CDR2 SVGIG (reference sequence). The CDR3 is CAWSSGPPWTQYF. CDR3 coding DNA: TGTGCCTGGAGTTCAGGCCCTCCTTGGACCCAGTACTTC.

In this sample, this clone turned up a few times. The J gene is TRBJ1-3, the V gene TRBV5-3, with D perhaps matching TRBD1 (5 bases). TRBV5-3 is assigned to the ORF class and has an uncertain function. This CDR3 is built from 19 residues. Trimming shortened V by 5 bases and J by 0 bases, and 24 bases separated the two germline ends. The CDR3 bases are TGTGCCAGAAGGTTAATTGAAGGGGCCTACCTAAACTCTGGAAACACCATATATTTT. It yields the protein CARRLIEGAYLNSGNTIYF.

This rearrangement joins TRBV7-9 to TRBJ2-6; the D gene is possibly TRBD1 (5 bases). The CDR3 covers 16 residues. Trimming took off 5 bases at V and 1 base at J, with 12 bases between the two ends. Germline V lookup: CDR1 SEHNR, CDR2 FQNEAQ (reference sequence). The chain's CDR3 is CASSVDTLSGANVLTF. For the CDR3, the DNA is TGTGCCAGCAGCGTGGACACATTATCTGGGGCCAACGTCCTGACTTTC.

This chain joins TRBV7-3 and TRBJ2-3; a weak D match, TRBD2 (7 bases). This CDR3 has 13 residues. Germline V gives CDR1 SGHTA, CDR2 FQGTGA. V shed 1 base and J shed 11 bases, with 13 bases lying between them. CDR3 coding DNA: TGTGCCAGCAGCTTAATCCCTAGGGGGGGGCAGTATTTT. This encodes CASSLIPRGGQYF.

The chain recombines TRBV19 with TRBJ2-3; maybe TRBD1 (5 bases). The V and J ends lost 3 bases and 0 bases respectively, with 10 bases between them. There are 15 residues in the CDR3. Germline assignment: CDR1 LNHDA and CDR2 SQIVND (reference sequence). The CDR3 spells CASSMGRPSTDTQYF. The CDR3 bases are TGTGCCAGTAGTATGGGGCGCCCTAGCACAGATACGCAGTATTTT.

The V gene is TRBV7-9, the J gene TRBJ2-7, with D maybe TRBD2 (5 bases). Germline V gene lookup returns CDR1 SEHNR and CDR2 FQNEAQ (reference sequence). With 4 bases removed from V and 5 bases from J, the gap between germline ends came to 18 bases. This CDR3 has 15 amino acids. The CDR3 loop reads CASSSELLDRHEQYF. The CDR3 DNA sequence: TGTGCCAGCAGCTCTGAACTACTAGATCGACACGAGCAGTACTTC.

This chain uses TRBV3-1 (or the pseudogene TRBV3-2) with TRBJ2-5, with a weak D call TRBD2 (5 bases). The germline gives CDR1 LGHDT, CDR2 YNNKEL (reference sequence). This CDR3 is 14 amino acids long. With 2 bases removed from V and 2 bases from J, the gap between germline ends came to 9 bases. The CDR3 region is CASSQITRQETQYF. The CDR3, as DNA: TGTGCCAGCAGCCAAATCACTAGACAAGAGACCCAGTACTTC.

The chain joins TRBV11-3 to TRBJ2-7; TRBD1 matches 8 bases. The CDR3 covers 15 residues. The germline V gene encodes CDR1 SGHNT and CDR2 YENEEA. Trimming removed 5 bases from V and 2 bases from J; junction bases left unmatched: 8. In DNA, the CDR3 is TGTGCCAGCAGCATTCGGACAGGGACAACCTACGAGCAGTACTTC. Translating it yields CASSIRTGTTYEQYF.

This clone was counted between two and nine times. A junction end diverges from the germline sequence, so it may reflect a read error. The V gene is TRBV6-2 or TRBV6-3, the J gene TRBJ1-6, with D possibly matching TRBD1 (6 bases). CDR1 MNHEY and CDR2 SVGEGT come from the germline V gene. The length of the CDR3 is 15 residues. As DNA, the CDR3 is TGTGCCAGCAGTTACCCTTTCCTTGGACGGACAGCCTGGGACTTT. It codes for CASSYPFLGRTAWDF.

This clone occurred once. Other DNA sequences in the same sample also yield this CDR3. The chain carries TRBV6-2 or TRBV6-3 and TRBJ2-7; possible D gene TRBD2, 6 bases. This CDR3 has 14 residues. Between the trimmed V and J ends, which lost 2 bases and 1 base, there was a span of 9 bases. Germline CDR1 MNHEY, CDR2 SVGEGT. CDR3 sequence reads: CASSYGTSSYEQYF. CDR3 in DNA: TGTGCCAGCAGTTACGGGACTTCGTCCTACGAGCAGTACTTC.

A few counts support this clone. The J gene is TRBJ1-4, the V gene TRBV2; possible D gene TRBD1, 6 bases. Germline V gives CDR1 SNHLY, CDR2 FYNNEI. The V end was cut by 7 bases, the J end by 0 bases, with 9 bases between. This CDR3 is 14 amino acids long. The CDR3 spells CASKDSTTNEKLFF. CDR3 in DNA: TGTGCCAGCAAGGACAGCACAACTAATGAAAAACTGTTTTTT.

This clone was detected once. The rearrangement links TRBV25-1 to TRBJ1-5, with D unclear. The germline V and J ends were trimmed by 8 bases and 5 bases, with 16 bases remaining between them. Germline V gene sequence: CDR1 MGHDK, CDR2 SYGVNS. This CDR3 spans 14 amino acids. The CDR3 DNA is TGTGCCAGCTCCCTGAGTGGGCGTGATCAGCCCCAGCATTTT. This codes for CASSLSGRDQPQHF.

This clone was seen a few times. CDR3 coding DNA: TGTGCCAGAAGTCAAGGACTAGCGGGAATTCTTTCCTACAATGAGCAGTTCTTC. Translation gives CARSQGLAGILSYNEQFF. The chain is built from TRBV5-3 and TRBJ2-1, with 12 bases that match TRBD2. TRBV5-3 is annotated as an ORF whose role is uncertain. The CDR3 has 18 residues. Losses at the gene ends were 5 bases for V and 1 base for J; bases not matched to a gene: 10.

The chain has TRBV19 and TRBJ1-3, with D hard to call. This CDR3 has 15 amino acids. Trimming cost V 1 base and J 0 bases, with 7 bases left between them. The germline gives CDR1 LNHDA, CDR2 SQIVND (reference sequence). The CDR3 loop is CASSIGSSSGNTIYF. CDR3 bases: TGTGCCAGTAGTATAGGCTCGAGCTCTGGAAACACCATATATTTT.

This sequence joins TRBV5-8 and TRBJ1-4; 8 nucleotides align to TRBD1. There are 15 residues in the CDR3. Germline values: CDR1 SGHTS, CDR2 YDEGEE. The J segment lost 7 bases and the V segment lost 0 bases, leaving 5 bases of the junction unmatched. The CDR3 DNA follows: TGTGCCAGCAGCTTGGACAGGGGGAGGGTTGAAAAACTGTTTTTT. As protein: CASSLDRGRVEKLFF.

The sample holds one count of this clone. The chain links TRBV28 to TRBJ2-3; D is unresolved. Trimming shortened V by 8 bases and J by 2 bases, and 14 bases separated the two germline ends. The germline V gene encodes CDR1 MDHEN and CDR2 SYDVKM. The CDR3 is made up of 14 amino acids. The CDR3 region is CASALSRFTDTQYF. For the CDR3, the DNA is TGTGCCAGCGCGCTCTCTAGATTCACAGATACGCAGTATTTT.

This chain links TRBV28 with TRBJ2-5; a weak D match, TRBD2 (6 bases). The germline CDR1 and CDR2 sequences are MDHEN and SYDVKM. CDR3 size: 15 residues. The V and J ends lost 5 bases and 3 bases respectively, with 16 bases between them. In DNA, the CDR3 is TGTGCCAGCAGTCCAGACACGGGCGGGAAAGAGACCCAGTACTTC. It encodes CASSPDTGGKETQYF.

The V and J genes are TRBV2 and TRBJ2-7; 7 bases agree with TRBD1. Looked up from germline, CDR1 is SNHLY and CDR2 is FYNNEI. The V and J ends lost 8 bases and 5 bases, in that order; junction bases with no gene match: 9. The CDR3 is 13 residues long. The CDR3 DNA reads TGTGCCAGCGAGGACAGGTCAGGGAACGAGCAGTACTTC. The encoded protein is CASEDRSGNEQYF.

The rearrangement links TRBV11-3 to TRBJ2-3; unclear D gene. The CDR3 has 15 residues. V lost 4 bases to trimming and J lost 2 bases, with 13 bases between them. Germline CDR1 reads SGHNT; CDR2 reads YENEEA. The CDR3 sequence is CASSSGQAYTDTQYF. The CDR3 DNA reads as TGTGCCAGCAGCTCCGGTCAGGCCTACACAGATACGCAGTATTTT.

V and J are TRBV18 and TRBJ2-2; 8 bases agree with TRBD1. The V segment lost 3 bases and the J segment 5 bases; nucleotides outside the gene matches: 11. CDR3 length: 17 residues. From germline, CDR1 is KGHSH and CDR2 LQKENI. CDR3 nucleotide sequence: TGTGCCAGCTCACCCCTATTGGACAGGGAATGGACCGGGGAGCTGTTTTTT. This translates into CASSPLLDREWTGELFF.